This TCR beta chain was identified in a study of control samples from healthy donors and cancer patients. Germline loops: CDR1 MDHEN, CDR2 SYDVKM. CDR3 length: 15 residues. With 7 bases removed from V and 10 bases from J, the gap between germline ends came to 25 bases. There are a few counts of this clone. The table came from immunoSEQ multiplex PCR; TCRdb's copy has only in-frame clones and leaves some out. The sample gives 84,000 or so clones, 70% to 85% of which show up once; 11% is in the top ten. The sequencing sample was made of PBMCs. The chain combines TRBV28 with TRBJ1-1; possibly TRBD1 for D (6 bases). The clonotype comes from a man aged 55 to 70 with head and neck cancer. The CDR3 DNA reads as TGTGCCAGCACCTCCCCTCGGGGGGGCGCGGGGGTAGCTTTCTTT. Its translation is CASTSPRGGAGVAFF.